This entry is about one T cell receptor beta chain. Its antigen is undetermined. V gave up 5 bases and J gave up 2 bases, with 13 bases separating them. This CDR3 has 15 amino acids. Germline V CDR1 and CDR2: MNHNS, SASEGT. TCRdb fed the RT-PCR reads into MiXCR, producing one record per CDR3 protein. The sample lists hundreds of thousands of distinct CDR3 sequences, more than 15% occurring once. These data come from a study of response to subunit inactivated influenza vaccine. The study, taken as a whole, reports: It was suggested by the authors that few new T cells are recruited by each seasonal influenza vaccination.

This rearrangement joins TRBV6-1 to TRBJ2-1; D not resolved. The sample here was PBMCs from blood, taken 11 to 12 days after vaccination. The receptor's source is a man aged 45-65 years who received an inactivated influenza vaccine. The CDR3 DNA reads TGTGCCAGCAGTCCACGTGAAACAGCCTACAATGAGCAGTTCTTC. It codes for CASSPRETAYNEQFF.